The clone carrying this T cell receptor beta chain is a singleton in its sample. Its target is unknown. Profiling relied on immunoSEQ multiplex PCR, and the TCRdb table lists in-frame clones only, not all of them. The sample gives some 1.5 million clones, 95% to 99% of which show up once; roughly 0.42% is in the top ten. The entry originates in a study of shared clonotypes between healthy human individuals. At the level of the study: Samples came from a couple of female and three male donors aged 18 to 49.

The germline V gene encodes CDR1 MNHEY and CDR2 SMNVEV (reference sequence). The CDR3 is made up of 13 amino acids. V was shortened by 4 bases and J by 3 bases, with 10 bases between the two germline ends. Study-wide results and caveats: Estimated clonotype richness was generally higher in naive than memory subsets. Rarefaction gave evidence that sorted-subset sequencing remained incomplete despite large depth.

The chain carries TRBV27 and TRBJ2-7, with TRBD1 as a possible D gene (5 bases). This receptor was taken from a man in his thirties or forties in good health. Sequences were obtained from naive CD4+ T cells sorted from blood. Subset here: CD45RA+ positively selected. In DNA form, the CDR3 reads TGTGCCAGCAGTTCCTGGACAAGCTACGAGCAGTACTTC. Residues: CASSSWTSYEQYF.